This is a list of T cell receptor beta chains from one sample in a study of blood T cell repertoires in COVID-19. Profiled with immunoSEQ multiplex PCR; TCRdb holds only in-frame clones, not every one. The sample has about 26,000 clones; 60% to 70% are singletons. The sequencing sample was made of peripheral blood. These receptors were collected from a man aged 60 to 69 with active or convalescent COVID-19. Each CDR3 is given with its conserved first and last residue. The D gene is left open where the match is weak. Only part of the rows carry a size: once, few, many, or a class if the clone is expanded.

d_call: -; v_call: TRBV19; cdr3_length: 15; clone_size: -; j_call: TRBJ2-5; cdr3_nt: TGTGCCAGTAGTATCGGTAGGGGTGCTCGGGAGACCCAGTACTTC; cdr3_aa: CASSIGRGARETQYF
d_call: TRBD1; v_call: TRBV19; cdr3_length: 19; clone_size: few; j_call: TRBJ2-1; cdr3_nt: TGTGCCAGTAGTATGATTACAGGGGGCAAATCGCGTCGTATGTATGAGCAGTTCTTC; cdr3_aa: CASSMITGGKSRRMYEQFF
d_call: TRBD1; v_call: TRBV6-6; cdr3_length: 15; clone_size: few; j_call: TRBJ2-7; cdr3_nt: TGTGCCAGCAGTTACCGGGACAGGGTATCCTACGAGCAGTACTTC; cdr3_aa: CASSYRDRVSYEQYF
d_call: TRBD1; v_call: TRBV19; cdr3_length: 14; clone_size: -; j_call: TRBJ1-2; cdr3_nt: TGTGCCAGTACCCCGACAGGGATATTCTATGGCTACACCTTC; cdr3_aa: CASTPTGIFYGYTF
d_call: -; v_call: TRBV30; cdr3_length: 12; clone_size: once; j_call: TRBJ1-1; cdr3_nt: TGTGCCTGGTCTCAGAATTCCTTCGAAGCTTTCTTT; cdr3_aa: CAWSQNSFEAFF
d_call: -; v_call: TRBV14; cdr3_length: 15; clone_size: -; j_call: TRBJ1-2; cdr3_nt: TGTGCCAGCAGCCAAGTCCCAGGGAATTACTATGGCTACACCTTC; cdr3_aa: CASSQVPGNYYGYTF
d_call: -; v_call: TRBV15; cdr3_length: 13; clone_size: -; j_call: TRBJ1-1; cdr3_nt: TGTGCCACCAGCAGAGATTTCGGAGCCGAAGCTTTCTTT; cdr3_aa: CATSRDFGAEAFF
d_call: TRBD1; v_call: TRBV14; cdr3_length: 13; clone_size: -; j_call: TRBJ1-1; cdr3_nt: TGTGCCAGCAGCCGTAGACAGGGAACTGAAGCTTTCTTT; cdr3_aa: CASSRRQGTEAFF
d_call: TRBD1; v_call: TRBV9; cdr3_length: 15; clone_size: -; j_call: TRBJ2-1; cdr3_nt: TGTGCCAGCAGCGTGGGAGACAGGGTTATCGTTGAGCAGTTCTTC; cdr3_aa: CASSVGDRVIVEQFF
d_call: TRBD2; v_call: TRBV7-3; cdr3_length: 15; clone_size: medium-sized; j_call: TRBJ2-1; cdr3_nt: TGTGCCAGCAGCCAAACTAGCGGGAGGGCCGCTGAGCAGTTCTTC; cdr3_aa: CASSQTSGRAAEQFF
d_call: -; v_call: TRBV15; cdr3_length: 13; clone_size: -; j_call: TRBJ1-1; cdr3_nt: TGTGCCACCAGCAGAGGTGGTCAGACTGAAGCTTTCTTT; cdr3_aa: CATSRGGQTEAFF
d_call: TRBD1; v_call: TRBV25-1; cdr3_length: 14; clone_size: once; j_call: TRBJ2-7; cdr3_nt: TGTGCCAGCAGTGACCCAGGGACAGGGGAAGAGCAGTACTTC; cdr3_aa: CASSDPGTGEEQYF
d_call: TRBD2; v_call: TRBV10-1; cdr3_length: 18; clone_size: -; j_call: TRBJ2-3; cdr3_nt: TGCGCCAGCAGTGGGTCCTCGGGGACTAGCGGGGGTCAAGATACGCAGTATTTT; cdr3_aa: CASSGSSGTSGGQDTQYF
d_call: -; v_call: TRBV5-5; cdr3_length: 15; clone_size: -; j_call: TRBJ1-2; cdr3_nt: TGTGCCAGCAGCCCTAAGGACAGCGATAACTATGGCTACACCTTC; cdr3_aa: CASSPKDSDNYGYTF
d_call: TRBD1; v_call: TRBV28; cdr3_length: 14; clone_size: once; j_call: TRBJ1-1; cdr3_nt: TGTGCCAGCGGACAGGGGGCAATGAACACTGAAGCTTTCTTT; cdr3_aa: CASGQGAMNTEAFF
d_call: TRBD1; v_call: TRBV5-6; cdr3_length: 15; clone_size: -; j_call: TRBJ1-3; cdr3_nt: TGTGCCAGCAGCTCTGGACAGGGAAGTGGAAACACCATATATTTT; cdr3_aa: CASSSGQGSGNTIYF
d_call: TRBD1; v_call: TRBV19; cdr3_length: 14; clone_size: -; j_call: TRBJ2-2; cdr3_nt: TGTGCCGTGCGAGGACAGGGATGGACCGGGGAGCTGTTTTTT; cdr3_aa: CAVRGQGWTGELFF
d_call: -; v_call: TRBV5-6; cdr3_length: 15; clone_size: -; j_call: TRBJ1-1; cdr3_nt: TGTGCCAGCAGCTGGAATAGCGGAATGAACACTGAAGCTTTCTTT; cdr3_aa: CASSWNSGMNTEAFF
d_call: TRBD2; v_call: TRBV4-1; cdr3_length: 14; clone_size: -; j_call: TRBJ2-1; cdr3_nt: TGCGCCAGCGGGACTAGCGCGACCTACAATGAGCAGTTCTTC; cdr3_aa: CASGTSATYNEQFF
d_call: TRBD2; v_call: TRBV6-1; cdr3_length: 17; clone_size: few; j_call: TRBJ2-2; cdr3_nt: TGTGCCAGCAGTGAAGCAGGCGGGGGGGCCAACACCGGGGAGCTGTTTTTT; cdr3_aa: CASSEAGGGANTGELFF
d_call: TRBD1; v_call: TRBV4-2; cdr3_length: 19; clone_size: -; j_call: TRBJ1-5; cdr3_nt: TGTGCCAGCAGCCAAGTCTCACAGGGGGCTTTTTCCCGGAATCAGCCCCAGCATTTT; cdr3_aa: CASSQVSQGAFSRNQPQHF
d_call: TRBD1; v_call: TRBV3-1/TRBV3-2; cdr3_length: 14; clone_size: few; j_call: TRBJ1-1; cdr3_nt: TGTGCCAGCAGCCCTGTGGACAGGGCCGCTGAAGCTTTCTTT; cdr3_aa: CASSPVDRAAEAFF
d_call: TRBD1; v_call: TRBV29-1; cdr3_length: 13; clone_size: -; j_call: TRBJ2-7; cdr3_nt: TGCAGCGTTGGCAATGGACAGGGCTACGAGCAGTACTTC; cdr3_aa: CSVGNGQGYEQYF
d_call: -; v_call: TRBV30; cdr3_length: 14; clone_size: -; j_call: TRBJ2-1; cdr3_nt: TGTGCCGCTTCCGGGAGAGGGGGCGCAGGTGAGCAGTTCTTC; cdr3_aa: CAASGRGGAGEQFF
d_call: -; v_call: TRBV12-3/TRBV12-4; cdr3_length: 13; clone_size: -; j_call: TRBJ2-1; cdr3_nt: TGTGCCAGCAGCCCCGCCGGCTACAATGAGCAGTTCTTC; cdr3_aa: CASSPAGYNEQFF
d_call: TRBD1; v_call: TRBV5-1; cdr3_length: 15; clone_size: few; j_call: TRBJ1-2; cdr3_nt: TGCGCCAGCAGTTCCATGACAGGGGGCGGCTATGGCTACACCTTC; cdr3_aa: CASSSMTGGGYGYTF
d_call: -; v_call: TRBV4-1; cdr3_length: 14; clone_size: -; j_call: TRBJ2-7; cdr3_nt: TGCGCCAGCAGCCTCCGGGAGAGCTACTACGAGCAGTACTTC; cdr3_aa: CASSLRESYYEQYF
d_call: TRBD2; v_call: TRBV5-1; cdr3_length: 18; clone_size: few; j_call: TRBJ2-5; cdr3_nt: TGCGCCAGCAGCTTGGGAAGCAGGGCGGGGGGGCTCCCAGAGACCCAGTACTTC; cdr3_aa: CASSLGSRAGGLPETQYF
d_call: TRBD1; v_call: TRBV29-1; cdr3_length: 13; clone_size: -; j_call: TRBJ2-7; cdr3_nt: TGCAGCGTTGAGGGGGACAGGGCCTACGAGCAGTACTTC; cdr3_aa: CSVEGDRAYEQYF
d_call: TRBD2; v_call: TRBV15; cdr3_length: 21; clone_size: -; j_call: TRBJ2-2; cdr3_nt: TGTGCCACCAGCCAAGCATACCCGGCTGGAGCGGGGGGGGAGGACACCGGGGAGCTGTTTTTT; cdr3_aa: CATSQAYPAGAGGEDTGELFF
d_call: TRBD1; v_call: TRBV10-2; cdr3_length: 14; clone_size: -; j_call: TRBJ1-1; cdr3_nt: TGCGCCAGCGGACCGGGACAGGGGTCCACTGAAGCTTTCTTT; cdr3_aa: CASGPGQGSTEAFF
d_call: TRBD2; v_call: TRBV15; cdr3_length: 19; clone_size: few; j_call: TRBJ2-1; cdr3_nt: TGTGCCACCAGCAGAGATCTGGGACTAGCTGTTGGGGGGTACAATGAGCAGTTCTTC; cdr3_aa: CATSRDLGLAVGGYNEQFF
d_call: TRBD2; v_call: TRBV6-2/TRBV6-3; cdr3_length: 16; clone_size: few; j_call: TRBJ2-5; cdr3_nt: TGTGCCAGCACCCCGCGTCGAACTAGCGGACAAGAGACCCAGTACTTC; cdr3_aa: CASTPRRTSGQETQYF
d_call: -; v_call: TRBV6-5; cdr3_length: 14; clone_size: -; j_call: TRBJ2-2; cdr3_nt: TGTGCCAGCAGTTACTACAGGGACACCGGGGAGCTGTTTTTT; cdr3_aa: CASSYYRDTGELFF
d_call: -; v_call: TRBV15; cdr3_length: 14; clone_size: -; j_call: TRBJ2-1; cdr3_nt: TGTGCCACCAGCGTACAGGGATTATACAATGAGCAGTTCTTC; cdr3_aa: CATSVQGLYNEQFF
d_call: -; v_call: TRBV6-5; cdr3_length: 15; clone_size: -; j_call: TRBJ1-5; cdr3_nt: TGTGCCAGCAGTTACATAGGGGATAGCAATCAGCCCCAGCATTTT; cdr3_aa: CASSYIGDSNQPQHF
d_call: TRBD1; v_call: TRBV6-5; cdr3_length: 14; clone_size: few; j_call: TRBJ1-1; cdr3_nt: TGTGCCAGCAGTTGGACAGGGCAGAACACTGAAGCTTTCTTT; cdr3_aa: CASSWTGQNTEAFF
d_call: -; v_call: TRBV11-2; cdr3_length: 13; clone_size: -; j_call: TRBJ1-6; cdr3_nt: TGTGCCAGCAGCTTAGACAGGGTTTCACCCCTCCACTTT; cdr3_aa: CASSLDRVSPLHF
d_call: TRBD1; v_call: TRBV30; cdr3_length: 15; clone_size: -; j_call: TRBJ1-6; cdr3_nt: TGTGCCTGGAGCTCGGGACAGGGGGATAATTCACCCCTCCACTTT; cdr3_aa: CAWSSGQGDNSPLHF
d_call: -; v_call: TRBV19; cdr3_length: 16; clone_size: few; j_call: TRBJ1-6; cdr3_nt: TGTGCCACCGCGGGACCAGGGTTCTCCTATAATTCACCCCTCCACTTT; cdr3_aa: CATAGPGFSYNSPLHF
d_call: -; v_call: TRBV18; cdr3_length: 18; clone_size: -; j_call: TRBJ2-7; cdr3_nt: TGTGCCAGCTCACCATCTTATCGTGCTAGCCTCGTGGACTACGAGCAGTACTTC; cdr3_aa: CASSPSYRASLVDYEQYF
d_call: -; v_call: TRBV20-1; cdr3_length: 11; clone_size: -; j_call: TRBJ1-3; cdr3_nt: TGCAGTGCTCAGGGGCGAAACACCATATATTTT; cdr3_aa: CSAQGRNTIYF
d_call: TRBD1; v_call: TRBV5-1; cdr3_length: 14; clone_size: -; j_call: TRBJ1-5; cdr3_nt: TGCGCCAGCAGCCCACAGGGGGCTGATCAGCCCCAGCATTTT; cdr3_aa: CASSPQGADQPQHF
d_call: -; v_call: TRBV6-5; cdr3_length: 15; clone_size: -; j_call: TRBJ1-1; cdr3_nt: TGTGCCAGCAGTTACTCCCCAGGGTTCGGGACTGAAGCTTTCTTT; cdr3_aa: CASSYSPGFGTEAFF
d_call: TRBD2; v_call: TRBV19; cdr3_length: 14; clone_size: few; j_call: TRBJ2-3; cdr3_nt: TGTGCCAGTATTAGTAGCGGGGCGGCAGATACGCAGTATTTT; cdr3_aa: CASISSGAADTQYF
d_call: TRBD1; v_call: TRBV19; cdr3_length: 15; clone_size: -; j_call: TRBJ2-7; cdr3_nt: TGTGCCAGTAAAGCCCTCGGACAGGGAGCCTTCGAGCAGTACTTC; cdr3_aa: CASKALGQGAFEQYF
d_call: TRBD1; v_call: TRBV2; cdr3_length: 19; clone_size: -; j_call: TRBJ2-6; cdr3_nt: TGTGCCAGCAGAGACAGGGGGTCCATAGCACTTTCTGGGGCCAACGTCCTGACTTTC; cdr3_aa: CASRDRGSIALSGANVLTF
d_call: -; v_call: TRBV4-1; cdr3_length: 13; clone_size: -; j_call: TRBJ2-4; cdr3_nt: TGCGCCAGCAGCAGGGGCCCCGCCGGCATTCAGTACTTC; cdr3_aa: CASSRGPAGIQYF
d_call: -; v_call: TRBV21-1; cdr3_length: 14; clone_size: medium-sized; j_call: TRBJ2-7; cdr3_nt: TGTGCCAGCACCAAAGTACTAGCGGACTACGAGCAGTACTTC; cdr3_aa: CASTKVLADYEQYF
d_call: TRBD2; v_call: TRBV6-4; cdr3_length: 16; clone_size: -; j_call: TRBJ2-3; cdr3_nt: TGTGCCAGCGCCCCCGGGACTAGCGGGGGGCCAGATACGCAGTATTTT; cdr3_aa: CASAPGTSGGPDTQYF